The T cell receptor beta chain under discussion was sequenced for a study of vaccination effects on CD4 cells after COVID-19. Notes on this clone: What it recognizes is unknown.

V shed 2 bases and J shed 5 bases, with 4 bases lying between them. Per germline, CDR1 MNHNS and CDR2 SASEGT. This CDR3 comprises 12 residues. The assay was immunoSEQ multiplex PCR, and TCRdb's table has in-frame clones only and misses some. The sample shows roughly 61,000 clones, roughly four fifths of them seen only once. Under the ViraFEST assay, PBMC were stimulated with viral peptide pools so that antigen-specific CD4+ T cells expanded. Sequencing was performed afterwards. Isolating CD4+ T cells followed ten to eleven days of culture. The chain recombines TRBV6-1 with TRBJ1-5; no clear D. Sequenced here: CD4+ T cells from PBMCs cultured with HCoV-229E spike peptides, sampled before COVID-19 vaccination. This receptor was identified in a human donor who received a COVID-19 vaccine. Here the CDR3 DNA reads TGTGCCAGCAGTGAATGGGATCAGCCCCAGCATTTT. Protein sequence: CASSEWDQPQHF.